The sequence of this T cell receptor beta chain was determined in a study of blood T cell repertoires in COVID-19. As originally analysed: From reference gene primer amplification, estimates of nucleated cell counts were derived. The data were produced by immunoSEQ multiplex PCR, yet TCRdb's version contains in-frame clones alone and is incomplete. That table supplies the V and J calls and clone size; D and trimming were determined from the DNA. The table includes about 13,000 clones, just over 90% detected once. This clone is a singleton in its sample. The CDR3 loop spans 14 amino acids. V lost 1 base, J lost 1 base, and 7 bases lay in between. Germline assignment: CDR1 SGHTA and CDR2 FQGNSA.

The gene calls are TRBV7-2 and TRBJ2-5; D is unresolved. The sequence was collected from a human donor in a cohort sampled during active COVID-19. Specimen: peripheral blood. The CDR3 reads CASSLVSGQETQYF. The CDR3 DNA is TGTGCCAGCAGCTTAGTTTCGGGCCAAGAGACCCAGTACTTC.